This T cell receptor beta chain was identified during a study of blood T cell repertoires in COVID-19. With V trimmed by 4 bases and J by 0 bases, 11 bases remained unmatched. This CDR3 is 18 amino acids long. Per the germline V gene, CDR1 is SGHRS and CDR2 is YFSETQ. Sequencing was performed with immunoSEQ multiplex PCR; in TCRdb, only in-frame clones are kept and a portion is missing. The sample holds 70,000 to 90,000 clones, nearly 90% seen once. This sequence was found in a man between 50 and 59 years old with acute or convalescent COVID-19. The specimen was peripheral blood. The chain couples TRBV5-1 to TRBJ2-3, with 10 positions matching TRBD1. CDR3 sequence: CASSNIPGQGSSTDTQYF. For the CDR3, the DNA is TGCGCCAGCAGCAATATTCCGGGACAGGGGTCTAGCACAGATACGCAGTATTTT.